The clone carrying this T cell receptor (beta chain) appeared a few times. The data are from a study of T cells in Graves' hyperthyroidism and ophthalmopathy. TCR beta CDR3 regions were amplified from RNA. A set of HTBI primers served as the primers for a first-round RT-PCR of the TCR CDR3. MiXCR was run by TCRdb on the multiplex PCR reads, yielding one entry per CDR3 protein. This sample has about 500,000 distinct CDR3 sequences; roughly a sixth occur once, and the top ten carry about 16%. The CDR3 has 13 residues. CDR1 is MNHNS and CDR2 is SASEGT in the germline V gene. The germline V and J ends were trimmed by 5 bases and 0 bases, with 5 bases remaining between them.

The TCR was taken from a woman aged 18-29 years with Graves' ophthalmopathy. The sequenced material came from blood. The gene calls are TRBV6-1 and TRBJ2-4; no clear D. CDR3 residues: CASSIKAKNIQYF. The CDR3 nucleotides are TGTGCCAGCAGTATAAAAGCCAAAAACATTCAGTACTTC.